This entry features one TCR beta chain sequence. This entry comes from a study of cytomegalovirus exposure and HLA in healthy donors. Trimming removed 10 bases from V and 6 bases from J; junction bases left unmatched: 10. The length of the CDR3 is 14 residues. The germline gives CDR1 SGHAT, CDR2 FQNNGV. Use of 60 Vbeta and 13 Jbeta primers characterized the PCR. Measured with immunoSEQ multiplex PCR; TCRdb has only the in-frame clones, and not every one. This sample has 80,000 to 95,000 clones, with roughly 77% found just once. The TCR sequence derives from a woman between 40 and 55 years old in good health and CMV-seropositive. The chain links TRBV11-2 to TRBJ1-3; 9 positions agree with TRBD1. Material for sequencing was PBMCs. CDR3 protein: CATEIDRGINTIYF. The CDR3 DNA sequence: TGTGCCACCGAGATTGACAGGGGGATAAACACCATATATTTT.